Each of the 2 T cell receptor beta chains below was sequenced from the same sample in a study of blood T cells in healthy people across ages. Together with a sample-barcoded 5' primer, a J-beta primer mix was included in a second PCR lasting about 6 to 12 cycles. In TCRdb, the 5' RACE reads were re-called with MiXCR into one record per CDR3 protein. The table has about 730,000 distinct CDR3 sequences, roughly 44% seen once; the top ten hold 20% to 25%. The sequenced sample was blood. The receptors stem from a woman aged 55-69 years in good health.

The rearrangement uses TRBV5-1 and TRBJ2-5, with D possibly matching TRBD2 (7 bases). V dropped 0 bases and J dropped 4 bases, with 13 bases sitting between them. Looked up from germline, CDR1 is SGHRS and CDR2 is YFSETQ. The length of the CDR3 is 15 residues. The CDR3 spells CASSLEGGQGETQYF. The CDR3 DNA reads as TGCGCCAGCAGCTTGGAGGGGGGGCAAGGAGAGACCCAGTACTTC. Supplemented by reference TRBV5-1 and TRBJ2-5, the full variable domain reads KAGVTQTPRYLIKTRGQQVTLSCSPISGHRSVSWYQQTPGQGLQFLFEYFSETQRNKGNFPGRFSGRQFSNSRSEMNVSTLELGDSALYLCASSLEGGQGETQYFGPGTRLLVL.

This rearrangement joins TRBV6-6 to TRBJ2-4; TRBD1 aligns across 7 bases. The better agreement between TRBJ2-7 and the DNA end casts doubt on the J call. CDR3 length: 14 amino acids. The germline V gene has CDR1 MNHNY and CDR2 SVGAGI (reference sequence). The CDR3 is CASSAPGQPSEQYF. In DNA, the CDR3 is TGTGCCAGCAGTGCCCCGGGACAGCCCTCCGAGCAGTACTTC.